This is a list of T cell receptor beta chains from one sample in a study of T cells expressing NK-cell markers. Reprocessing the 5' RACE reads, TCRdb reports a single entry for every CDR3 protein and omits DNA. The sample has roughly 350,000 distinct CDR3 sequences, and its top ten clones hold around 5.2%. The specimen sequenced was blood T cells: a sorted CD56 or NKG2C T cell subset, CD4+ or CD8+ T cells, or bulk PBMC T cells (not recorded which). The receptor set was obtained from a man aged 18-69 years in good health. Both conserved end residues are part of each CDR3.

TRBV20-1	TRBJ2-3	CSARDAQRGVDTQYF
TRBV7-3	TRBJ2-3	CASSLRPGGMDTQYF
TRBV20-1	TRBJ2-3	CSARDSGGVDTQYF
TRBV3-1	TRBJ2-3	CASSQNPTPPDTQYF
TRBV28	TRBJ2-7	CASSRGDRAYEQYF
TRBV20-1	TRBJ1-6	CSASPGQTSPLHF
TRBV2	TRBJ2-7	CASKPRGSYEQYF
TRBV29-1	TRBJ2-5	CSVDQKGGLETQYF
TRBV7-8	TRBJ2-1	CASSLAVLADGYDNEQFF
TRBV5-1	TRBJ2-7	CASSRETGLAGGAIYEQYF
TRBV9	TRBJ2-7	CASSVLTGKGYEQYF
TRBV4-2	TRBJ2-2	CASSLRLAGGAGPYTGELFF
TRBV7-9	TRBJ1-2	CASTNYGVNYGYTF
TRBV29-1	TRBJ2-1	CSVSRDGYNEQFF
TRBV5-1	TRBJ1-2	CASSFGGGAYGYTF
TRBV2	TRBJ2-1	CASNELSSYNEQFF
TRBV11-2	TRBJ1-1	CASSWGRIEAFF
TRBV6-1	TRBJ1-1	CASSRQGNLAEAFF
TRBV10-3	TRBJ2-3	CAILGTSGVGDTQYF
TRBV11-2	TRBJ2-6	CASSPRTGAYSGANVLTF
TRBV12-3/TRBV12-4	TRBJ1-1	CASSLGGYEAFF
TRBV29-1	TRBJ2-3	CSAAEAHRIFDTQYF
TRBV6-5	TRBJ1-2	CASSRGGVGYTF
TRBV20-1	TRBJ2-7	CSASPGYSYEQYF
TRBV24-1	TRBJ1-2	CATSDLSTALDGYTF
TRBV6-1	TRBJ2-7	CASSEKLTGAYEQYF
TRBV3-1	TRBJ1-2	CASSQGVYYGYTF
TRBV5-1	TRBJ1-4	CASSSHGTMFF
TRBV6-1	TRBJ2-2	CASRTRGTGTGELFF
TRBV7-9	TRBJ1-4	CASSLAYEKLFF
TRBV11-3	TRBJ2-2	CASGRGDANTGELFF
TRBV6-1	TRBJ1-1	CASSEQITEGESFF
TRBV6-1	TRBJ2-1	CASSERQGYNEQFF
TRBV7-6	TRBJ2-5	CASSPPRGDQETQYF
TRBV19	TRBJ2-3	CATDSGGRGSTDTQYF
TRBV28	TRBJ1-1	CASRPHGGWTEAFF
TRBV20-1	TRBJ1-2	CSATQGVDGYTF
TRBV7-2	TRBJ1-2	CASSSRVVDGYTF
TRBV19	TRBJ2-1	CASSIPGTGLHEQFF
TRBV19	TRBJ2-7	CASSDGGTSYEQYF